The clone carrying this T cell receptor beta chain was recorded a few times. The sample is drawn from a study of T cells after yellow fever vaccination. This CDR3 spans 15 amino acids. Germline assignment: CDR1 DFQATT and CDR2 SNEGSKA (reference sequence). Trimming shortened V by 6 bases and J by 0 bases, and 15 bases separated the two germline ends. TCRdb called the 5' RACE reads again in MiXCR, with one record for every CDR3 protein. This sample has 200,000 to 300,000 distinct CDR3 sequences; under 15% occur once, and the top ten carry 0.45% to 0.65%. Sequenced material: CD4+ T cells sorted from PBMCs, taken 45 days after the yellow fever booster vaccination. The clonotype comes from a man aged 25-45 years who received the YFV17D yellow fever vaccine. The V gene is TRBV20-1, the J gene TRBJ1-5; D is unclear. CDR3 sequence reads: CSALRALSSNQPQHF. In DNA, the CDR3 is TGCAGTGCCCTCCGGGCCCTAAGTAGCAATCAGCCCCAGCATTTT.